One and the same sample provided the 4 T cell receptor beta chains below, sequenced in a study of blood T cell repertoires in COVID-19. The method was immunoSEQ multiplex PCR; TCRdb's version includes in-frame clones alone and lacks a portion of them. The sample contains about 200,000 clones, less than 90% of which appear only once. The specimen sequenced was PBMCs or T cells enriched from blood (not recorded which). These receptors all come from a woman aged 25 to 45 who had been exposed to COVID-19.

This clone was seen a few times. The chain joins TRBV7-9 to TRBJ2-7; 9 bases fit TRBD2. The CDR3 is 14 amino acids. Germline V gives CDR1 SEHNR, CDR2 FQNEAQ (reference sequence). V lost 4 bases to trimming and J lost 3 bases; unmatched junction nucleotides: 4. The CDR3 DNA is TGTGCCAGCAGCTCTAGCGGGGCCTTCTACGAGCAGTACTTC. This encodes CASSSSGAFYEQYF.

J is TRBJ1-3 and V is TRBV6-5; D possibly corresponds to TRBD1 (5 bases). Trimming removed 5 bases from V and 4 bases from J, with 15 bases in between. Per the germline V gene, CDR1 is MNHEY and CDR2 is SVGAGI. This CDR3 has 15 amino acids. The CDR3 loop is CASSPSRGSGNTIYF. The CDR3, as DNA: TGTGCCAGCAGTCCATCACGGGGGTCCGGAAACACCATATATTTT.

The rearrangement links TRBV19 to TRBJ2-1, with D possibly TRBD2 on 5 matching bases. From germline, CDR1 is LNHDA and CDR2 SQIVND (reference sequence). V lost 4 bases, J lost 8 bases, and 6 bases lay in between. The CDR3 contains 11 residues. The CDR3 bases are TGTGCCAGTAGTACGGGATATGAGCAGTTCTTC. Protein: CASSTGYEQFF.

This clone was counted a single time. The rearrangement links TRBV2 to TRBJ2-7; D not certain. Looked up from germline, CDR1 is SNHLY and CDR2 is FYNNEI. The CDR3 has 12 amino acids. The V end was cut by 2 bases, the J end by 2 bases, with 4 bases between. The CDR3 spells CASSEQTYEQYF. CDR3 DNA sequence: TGTGCCAGCAGTGAACAGACCTACGAGCAGTACTTC.